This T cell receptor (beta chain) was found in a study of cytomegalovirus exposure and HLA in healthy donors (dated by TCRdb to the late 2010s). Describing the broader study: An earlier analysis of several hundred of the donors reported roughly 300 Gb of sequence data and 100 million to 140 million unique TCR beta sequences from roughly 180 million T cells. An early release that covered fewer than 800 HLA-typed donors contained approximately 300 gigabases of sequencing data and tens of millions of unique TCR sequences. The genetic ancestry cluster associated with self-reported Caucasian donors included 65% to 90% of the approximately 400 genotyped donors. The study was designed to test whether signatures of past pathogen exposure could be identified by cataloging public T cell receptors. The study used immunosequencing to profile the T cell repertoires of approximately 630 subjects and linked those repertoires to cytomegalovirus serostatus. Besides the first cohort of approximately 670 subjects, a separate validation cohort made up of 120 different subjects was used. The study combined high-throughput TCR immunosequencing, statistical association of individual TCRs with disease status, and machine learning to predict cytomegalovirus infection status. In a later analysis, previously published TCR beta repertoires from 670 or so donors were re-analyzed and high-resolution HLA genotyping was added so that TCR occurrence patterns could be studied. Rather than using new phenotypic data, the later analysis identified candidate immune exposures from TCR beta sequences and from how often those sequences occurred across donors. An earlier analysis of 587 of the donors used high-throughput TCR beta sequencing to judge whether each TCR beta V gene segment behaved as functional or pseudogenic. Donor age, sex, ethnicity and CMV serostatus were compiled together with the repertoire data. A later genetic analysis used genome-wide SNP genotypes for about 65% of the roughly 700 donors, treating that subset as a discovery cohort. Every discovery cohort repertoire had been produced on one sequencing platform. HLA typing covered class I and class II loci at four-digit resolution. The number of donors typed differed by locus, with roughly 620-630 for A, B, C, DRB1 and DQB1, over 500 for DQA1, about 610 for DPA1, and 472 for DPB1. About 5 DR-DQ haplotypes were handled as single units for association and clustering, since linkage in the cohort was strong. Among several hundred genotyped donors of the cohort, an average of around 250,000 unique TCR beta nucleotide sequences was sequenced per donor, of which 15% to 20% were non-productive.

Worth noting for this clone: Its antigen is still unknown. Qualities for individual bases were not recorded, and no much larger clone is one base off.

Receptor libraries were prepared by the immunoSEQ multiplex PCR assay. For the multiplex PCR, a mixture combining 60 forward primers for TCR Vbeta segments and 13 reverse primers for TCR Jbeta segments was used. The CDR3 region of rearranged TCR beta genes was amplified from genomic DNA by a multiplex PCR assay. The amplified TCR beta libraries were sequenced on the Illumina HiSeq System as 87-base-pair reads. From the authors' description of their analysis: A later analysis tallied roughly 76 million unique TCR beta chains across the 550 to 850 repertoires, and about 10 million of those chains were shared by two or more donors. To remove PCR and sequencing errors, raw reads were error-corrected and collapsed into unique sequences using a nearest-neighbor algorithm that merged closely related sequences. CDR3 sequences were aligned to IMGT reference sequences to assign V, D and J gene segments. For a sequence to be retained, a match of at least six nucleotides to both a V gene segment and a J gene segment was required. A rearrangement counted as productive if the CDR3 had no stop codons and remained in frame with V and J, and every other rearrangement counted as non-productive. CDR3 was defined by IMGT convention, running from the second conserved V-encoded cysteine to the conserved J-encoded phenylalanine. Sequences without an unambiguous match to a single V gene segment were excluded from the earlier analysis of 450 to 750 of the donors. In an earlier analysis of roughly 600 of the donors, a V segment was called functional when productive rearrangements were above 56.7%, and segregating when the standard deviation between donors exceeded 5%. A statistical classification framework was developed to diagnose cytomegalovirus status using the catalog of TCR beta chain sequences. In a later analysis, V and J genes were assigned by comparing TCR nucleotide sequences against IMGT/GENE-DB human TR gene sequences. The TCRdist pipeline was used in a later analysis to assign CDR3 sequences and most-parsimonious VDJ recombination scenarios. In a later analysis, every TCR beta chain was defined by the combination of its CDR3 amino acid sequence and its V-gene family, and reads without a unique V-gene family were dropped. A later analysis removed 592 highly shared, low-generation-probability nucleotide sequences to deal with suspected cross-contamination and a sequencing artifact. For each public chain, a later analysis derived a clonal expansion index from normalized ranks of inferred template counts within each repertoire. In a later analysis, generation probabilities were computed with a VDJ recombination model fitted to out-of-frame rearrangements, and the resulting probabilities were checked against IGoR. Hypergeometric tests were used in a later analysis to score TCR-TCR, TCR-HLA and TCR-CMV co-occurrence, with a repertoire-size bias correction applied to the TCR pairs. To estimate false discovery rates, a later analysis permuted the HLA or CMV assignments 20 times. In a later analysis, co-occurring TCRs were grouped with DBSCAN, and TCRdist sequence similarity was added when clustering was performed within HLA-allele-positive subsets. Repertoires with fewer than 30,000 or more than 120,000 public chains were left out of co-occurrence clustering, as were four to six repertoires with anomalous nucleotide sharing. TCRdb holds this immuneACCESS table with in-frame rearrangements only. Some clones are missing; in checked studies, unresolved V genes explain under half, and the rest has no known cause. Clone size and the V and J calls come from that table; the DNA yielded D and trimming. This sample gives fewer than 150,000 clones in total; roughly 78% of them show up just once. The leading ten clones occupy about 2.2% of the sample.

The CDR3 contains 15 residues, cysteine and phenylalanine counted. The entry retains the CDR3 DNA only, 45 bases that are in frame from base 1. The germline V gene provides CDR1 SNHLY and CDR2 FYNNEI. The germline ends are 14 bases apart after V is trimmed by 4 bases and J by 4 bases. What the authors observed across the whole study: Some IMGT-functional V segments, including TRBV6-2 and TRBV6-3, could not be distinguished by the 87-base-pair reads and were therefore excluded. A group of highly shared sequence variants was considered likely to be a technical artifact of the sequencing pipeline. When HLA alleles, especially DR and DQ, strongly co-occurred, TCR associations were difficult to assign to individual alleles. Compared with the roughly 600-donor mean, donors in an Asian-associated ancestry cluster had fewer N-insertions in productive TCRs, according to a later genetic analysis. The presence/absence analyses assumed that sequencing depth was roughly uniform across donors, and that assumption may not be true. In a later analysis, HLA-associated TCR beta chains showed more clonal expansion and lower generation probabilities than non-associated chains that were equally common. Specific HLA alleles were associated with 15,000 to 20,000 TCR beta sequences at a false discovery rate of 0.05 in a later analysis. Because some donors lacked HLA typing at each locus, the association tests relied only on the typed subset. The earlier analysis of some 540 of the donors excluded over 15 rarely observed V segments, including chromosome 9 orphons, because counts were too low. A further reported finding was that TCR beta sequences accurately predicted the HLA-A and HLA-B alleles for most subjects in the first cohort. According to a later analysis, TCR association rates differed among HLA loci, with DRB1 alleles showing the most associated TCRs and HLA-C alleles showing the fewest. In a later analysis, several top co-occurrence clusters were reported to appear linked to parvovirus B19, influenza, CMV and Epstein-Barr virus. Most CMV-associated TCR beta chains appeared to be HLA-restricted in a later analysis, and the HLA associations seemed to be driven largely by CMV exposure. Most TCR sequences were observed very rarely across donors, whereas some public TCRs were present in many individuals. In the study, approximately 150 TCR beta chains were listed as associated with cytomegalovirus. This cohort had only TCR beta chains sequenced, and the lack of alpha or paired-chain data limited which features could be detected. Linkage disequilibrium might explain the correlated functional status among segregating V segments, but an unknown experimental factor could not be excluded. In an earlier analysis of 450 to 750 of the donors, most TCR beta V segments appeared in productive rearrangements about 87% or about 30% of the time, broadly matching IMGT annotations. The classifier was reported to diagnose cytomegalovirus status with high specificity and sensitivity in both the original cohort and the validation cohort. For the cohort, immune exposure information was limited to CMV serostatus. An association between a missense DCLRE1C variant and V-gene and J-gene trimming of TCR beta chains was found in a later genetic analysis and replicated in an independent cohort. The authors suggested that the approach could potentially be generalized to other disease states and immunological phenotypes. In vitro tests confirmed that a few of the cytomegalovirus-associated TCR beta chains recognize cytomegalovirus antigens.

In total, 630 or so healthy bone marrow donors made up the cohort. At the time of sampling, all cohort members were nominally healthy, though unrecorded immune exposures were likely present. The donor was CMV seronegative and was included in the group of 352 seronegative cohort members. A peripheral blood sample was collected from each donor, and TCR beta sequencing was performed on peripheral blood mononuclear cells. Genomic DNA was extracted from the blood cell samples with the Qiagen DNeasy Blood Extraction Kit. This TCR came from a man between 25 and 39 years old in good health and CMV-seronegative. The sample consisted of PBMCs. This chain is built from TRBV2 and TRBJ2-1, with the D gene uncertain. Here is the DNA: TGTGCCAGCAGTGGAGGAATAGTTAGGTACAATGAGCAGTTCTTC. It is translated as CASSGGIVRYNEQFF. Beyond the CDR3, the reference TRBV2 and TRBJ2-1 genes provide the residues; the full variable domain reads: EPEVTQTPSHQVTQMGQEVILRCVPISNHLYFYWYRQILGQKVEFLVSFYNNEISEKSEIFDDQFSVERPDGSNFTLKIRSTKLEDSAMYFCASSGGIVRYNEQFFGPGTRLTVL.